A selection of T cell receptor beta chains follows, all from one sample in a study of breast tumors, draining lymph nodes, adjacent tissues. MiXCR, run by TCRdb on the multiplex PCR reads, gives a single entry per CDR3 protein. Of 150,000 to 200,000 distinct CDR3 sequences listed, around 33% are singletons. The specimen was axillary lymph node tissue. Receptors were obtained from a female donor with breast cancer. Some clones in this sample may be carry-over from other donors' samples. Each CDR3 is given with its conserved first and last residue. D genes are given only for firm matches. Clone size is shown for a subset of rows, as once, few, many or a class of expanded clone.

clone_size	v_call	d_call	j_call	cdr3_aa	cdr3_nt
many	TRBV18	.	TRBJ2-5	CASSPAGQETQYF	TGTGCCAGCTCACCTGCGGGGCAAGAGACCCAGTACTTC
.	TRBV4-1	TRBD1	TRBJ2-4	CASSQDGIAWDRLTKNIQYF	TGCGCCAGCAGCCAAGATGGGATAGCCTGGGACAGGCTGACCAAAAACATTCAGTACTTC
.	TRBV20-1	TRBD2	TRBJ2-3	CSARDSEIAGYTQYF	TGCAGTGCTAGAGATTCGGAAATAGCGGGGTATACGCAGTATTTT
many	TRBV12-3/TRBV12-4	TRBD2	TRBJ2-7	CASSLVGLAADTYEQYF	TGTGCCAGCAGTTTAGTGGGTCTAGCGGCCGACACATACGAGCAGTACTTC
many	TRBV5-1	.	TRBJ1-2	CASSFGAGYGYTF	TGCGCCAGCAGCTTCGGGGCAGGGTATGGCTACACCTTC
few	TRBV28	TRBD2	TRBJ2-3	CASSSWGLATDTQYF	TGTGCCAGCAGTTCCTGGGGACTAGCAACAGATACGCAGTATTTT
.	TRBV11-3	.	TRBJ2-5	CASSNSRGTTGETQYF	TGTGCCAGCAGCAATAGCAGGGGAACGACCGGGGAGACCCAGTACTTC
.	TRBV24-1	.	TRBJ1-6	CATLDSPRDSPLHF	TGTGCCACCCTGGACTCCCCGAGGGATTCACCCCTCCACTTT
few	TRBV18	.	TRBJ2-7	CASSPRPGLIVYEQYF	TGTGCCAGCTCACCACGGCCGGGACTTATAGTCTACGAGCAGTACTTC
many	TRBV5-1	TRBD1	TRBJ2-3	CASYRQGQGDTQYF	TGCGCCAGCTACCGACAGGGCCAGGGAGATACGCAGTATTTT
few	TRBV6-5	.	TRBJ1-1	CASSYSGGLVF	TGTGCCAGCAGTTACTCCGGCGGGCTTGTCTTT
many	TRBV19	.	TRBJ1-2	CASRRGAGGYTF	TGTGCCAGTAGAAGGGGTGCGGGTGGCTACACCTTC
many	TRBV9	TRBD1	TRBJ2-6	CASSPRDSLSGANVLTF	TGTGCCAGCAGCCCCCGGGACAGTCTTTCTGGGGCCAACGTCCTGACTTTC
many	TRBV19	.	TRBJ2-2	CASSPISGGKPRELFF	TGTGCCAGTAGTCCCATTTCCGGGGGAAAACCTCGGGAGCTGTTTTTT
many	TRBV11-2	.	TRBJ2-1	CASSLKSSYNEQFF	TGTGCCAGCAGCTTAAAGAGCTCCTACAATGAGCAGTTCTTC
many	TRBV19	TRBD1	TRBJ1-6	CASSIPGTGVSPLHF	TGTGCCAGTAGTATTCCCGGGACAGGGGTTTCACCCCTCCACTTT
.	TRBV25-1	TRBD1	TRBJ1-3	CASSEWGQGSGNTIYF	TGTGCCAGCAGTGAATGGGGACAGGGCTCTGGAAACACCATATATTTT
.	TRBV15	.	TRBJ2-7	CATSRASRGAREQYF	TGTGCCACCAGCAGAGCGTCCAGAGGGGCACGGGAGCAGTACTTC
many	TRBV4-1	TRBD2	TRBJ2-5	CASSLPGSGGAKETQYF	TGCGCCAGCAGCCTCCCGGGTAGCGGGGGGGCAAAAGAGACCCAGTACTTC
many	TRBV7-2	.	TRBJ2-3	CASSLIGSRPWGTDTQYF	TGTGCCAGCAGCTTAATCGGATCGCGGCCCTGGGGGACAGATACGCAGTATTTT
many	TRBV6-5	TRBD1	TRBJ1-6	CASSYGTGGGSPLHF	TGTGCCAGCAGTTATGGGACAGGGGGCGGGTCACCCCTCCACTTT
.	TRBV7-9	.	TRBJ2-1	CASSLGGVHEQFF	TGTGCCAGCAGCTTAGGCGGGGTACATGAGCAGTTCTTC
many	TRBV20-1	.	TRBJ1-2	CSARPQRSYGYTF	TGCAGTGCTAGACCTCAGCGGAGCTATGGCTACACCTTC
many	TRBV5-8	.	TRBJ2-7	CASSPERVSYEQYF	TGTGCCAGCAGCCCGGAAAGGGTCTCCTACGAGCAGTACTTC
many	TRBV2	.	TRBJ1-4	CASRRSGLNEKLFF	TGTGCCAGCAGGAGGTCAGGGTTGAATGAAAAACTGTTTTTT
.	TRBV6-4	.	TRBJ1-1	CASSEGPDTEAFF	TGTGCCAGCAGTGAGGGGCCGGACACTGAAGCTTTCTTT
many	TRBV4-1	TRBD1	TRBJ2-1	CASSQGRGQMNNEQFF	TGCGCCAGCAGCCAAGGAAGGGGACAGATGAACAATGAGCAGTTCTTC
many	TRBV20-1	TRBD2	TRBJ2-5	CSADAGTTKETQYF	TGCAGTGCTGACGCCGGGACTACCAAAGAGACCCAGTACTTC
many	TRBV7-8	TRBD2	TRBJ2-7	CASSSGLAGGTWMYF	TGTGCCAGCAGCTCGGGACTAGCGGGGGGGACCTGGATGTACTTC
.	TRBV20-1	.	TRBJ2-5	CSARDLRGVGEETQYF	TGCAGTGCTAGAGATCTCCGGGGAGTAGGAGAAGAGACCCAGTACTTC
.	TRBV5-6	.	TRBJ1-5	CAISLGMADTQHF	TGTGCCATCAGCCTAGGGATGGCAGATACGCAGCATTTT